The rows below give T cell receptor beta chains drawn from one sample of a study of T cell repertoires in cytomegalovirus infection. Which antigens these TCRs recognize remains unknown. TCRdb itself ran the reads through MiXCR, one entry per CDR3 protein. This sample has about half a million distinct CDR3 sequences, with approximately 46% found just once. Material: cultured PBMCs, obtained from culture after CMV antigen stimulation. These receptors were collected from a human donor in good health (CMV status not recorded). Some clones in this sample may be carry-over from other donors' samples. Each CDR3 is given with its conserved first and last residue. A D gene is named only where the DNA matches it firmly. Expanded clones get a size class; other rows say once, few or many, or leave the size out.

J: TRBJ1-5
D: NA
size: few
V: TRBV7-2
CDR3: CASRRGGGRNQPQHF
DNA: TGTGCCAGCCGAAGGGGGGGGGGGCGCAATCAGCCCCAGCATTTT

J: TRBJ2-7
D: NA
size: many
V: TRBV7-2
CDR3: CASSLDGWAAYEQYF
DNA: TGTGCCAGCAGCTTAGATGGCTGGGCAGCCTACGAGCAGTACTTC

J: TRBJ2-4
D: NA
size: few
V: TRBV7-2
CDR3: CASSPRPQANIQYF
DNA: TGTGCCAGCAGCCCCCGCCCCCAAGCGAACATTCAGTACTTC

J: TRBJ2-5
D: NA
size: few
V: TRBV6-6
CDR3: CASSSPHLRQETQYF
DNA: TGTGCCAGCAGTTCCCCCCACTTAAGGCAAGAGACCCAGTACTTC

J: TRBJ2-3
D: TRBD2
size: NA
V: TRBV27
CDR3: CATLSGLATDTQYF
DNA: TGTGCCACCCTATCGGGACTAGCGACAGATACGCAGTATTTT

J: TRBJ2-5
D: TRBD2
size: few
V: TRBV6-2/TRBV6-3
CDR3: CASSYSSSGSVQYF
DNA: TGTGCCAGCAGTTACTCGTCTAGCGGGAGTGTCCAGTACTTC

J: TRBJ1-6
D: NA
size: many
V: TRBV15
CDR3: CATSRDSGAEGSPLHF
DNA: TGTGCCACCAGCAGAGATTCCGGGGCCGAGGGTTCACCCCTCCACTTT

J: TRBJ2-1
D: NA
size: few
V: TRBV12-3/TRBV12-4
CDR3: CASSLAQRAVQFF
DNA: TGTGCCAGCAGTTTAGCGCAAAGGGCGGTGCAGTTCTTC

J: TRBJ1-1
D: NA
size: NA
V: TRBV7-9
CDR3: CASSRSGGKNTEAFF
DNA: TGTGCCAGCAGCCGGAGCGGGGGGAAGAACACTGAAGCTTTCTTT

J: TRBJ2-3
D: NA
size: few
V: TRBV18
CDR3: CASSPSDDTDTQYF
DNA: TGTGCCAGCTCACCCTCGGACGACACAGATACGCAGTATTTT

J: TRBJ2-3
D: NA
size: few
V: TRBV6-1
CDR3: CASSELGDLDTQYF
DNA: TGTGCCAGCAGTGAATTAGGGGACTTAGATACGCAGTATTTT

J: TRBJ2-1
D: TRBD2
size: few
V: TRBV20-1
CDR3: CSARPPGGGGNEQFF
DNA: TGCAGTGCTAGACCCCCTGGGGGGGGTGGGAATGAGCAGTTCTTC

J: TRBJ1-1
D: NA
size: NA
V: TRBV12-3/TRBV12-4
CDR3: CASSGRMLNTEAFF
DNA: TGTGCCAGCAGCGGACGGATGTTGAACACTGAAGCTTTCTTT

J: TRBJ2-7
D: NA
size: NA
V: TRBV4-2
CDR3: CASSARDGPYEQYF
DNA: TGTGCCAGCAGCGCTCGGGACGGACCCTACGAGCAGTACTTC

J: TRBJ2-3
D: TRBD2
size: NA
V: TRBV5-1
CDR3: CASSFYLAGGTTDTQYF
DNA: TGCGCCAGCAGCTTCTACCTAGCGGGAGGGACCACAGATACGCAGTATTTT

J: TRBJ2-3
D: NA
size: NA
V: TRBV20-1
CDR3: CSPRRTSTPDTQYF
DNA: TGCAGTCCTCGGCGTACTAGTACCCCAGATACGCAGTATTTT

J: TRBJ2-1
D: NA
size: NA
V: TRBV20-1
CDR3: CSARGAVSSYNEQFF
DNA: TGCAGTGCTAGAGGAGCGGTTAGCTCCTACAATGAGCAGTTCTTC

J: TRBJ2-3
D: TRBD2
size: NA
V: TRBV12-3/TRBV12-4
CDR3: CASRGVIGTQYF
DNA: TGTGCCTCACGGGGGGTTATCGGTACGCAGTATTTT

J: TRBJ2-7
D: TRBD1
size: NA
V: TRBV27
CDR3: CASSFRGHSSYEQYF
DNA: TGTGCCAGCAGTTTCAGGGGGCATTCGTCTTACGAGCAGTACTTC

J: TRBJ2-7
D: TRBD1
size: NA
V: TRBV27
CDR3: CASRQGWDPYEQYF
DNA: TGTGCCAGCAGACAGGGGTGGGATCCCTACGAGCAGTACTTC

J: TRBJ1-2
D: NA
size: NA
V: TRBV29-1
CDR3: CSVGQGEGSNYGYTF
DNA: TGCAGCGTTGGTCAGGGTGAGGGGTCTAACTATGGCTACACCTTC

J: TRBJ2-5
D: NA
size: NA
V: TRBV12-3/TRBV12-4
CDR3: CASRPGLIQETQYF
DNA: TGTGCCAGCAGGCCAGGACTTATACAGGAGACCCAGTACTTC

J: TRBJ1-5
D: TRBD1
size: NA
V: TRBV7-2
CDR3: CASSLVGTGIQPQHF
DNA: TGTGCCAGCAGCTTAGTAGGGACAGGGATTCAGCCCCAGCATTTT

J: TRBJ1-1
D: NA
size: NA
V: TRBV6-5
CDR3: CASSYLPLGPNTEAFF
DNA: TGTGCCAGCAGTTACCTTCCCCTAGGGCCGAACACTGAAGCTTTCTTT

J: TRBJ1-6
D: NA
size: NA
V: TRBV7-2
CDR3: CASSLGGIVPLHF
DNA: TGTGCCAGCAGCTTAGGGGGAATAGTACCCCTCCACTTT

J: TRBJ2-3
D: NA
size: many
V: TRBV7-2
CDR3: CASSLEVEDTQYF
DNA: TGTGCCAGCAGCTTAGAAGTCGAAGATACGCAGTATTTT

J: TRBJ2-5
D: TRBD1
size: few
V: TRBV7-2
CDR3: CASSPGQGRSETQYF
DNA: TGTGCCAGCAGCCCGGGACAGGGGCGGTCGGAGACCCAGTACTTC

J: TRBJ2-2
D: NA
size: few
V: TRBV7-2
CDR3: CASSPQGRISAGELFF
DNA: TGTGCCAGCAGCCCCCAGGGACGAATCTCAGCCGGGGAGCTGTTTTTT

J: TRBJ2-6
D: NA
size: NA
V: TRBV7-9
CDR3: CASSSPRSTRANVLTF
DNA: TGTGCCAGCAGCTCCCCACGGTCGACGAGGGCCAACGTCCTGACTTTC

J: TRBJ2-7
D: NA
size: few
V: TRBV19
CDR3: CASSIGEDSYEQYF
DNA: TGTGCCAGTAGTATAGGAGAGGACTCCTACGAGCAGTACTTC

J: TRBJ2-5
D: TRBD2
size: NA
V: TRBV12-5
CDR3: CASGPGSGVTQYF
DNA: TGTGCTAGTGGCCCCGGGAGCGGGGTGACCCAGTACTTC

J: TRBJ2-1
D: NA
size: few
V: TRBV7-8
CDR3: CASSGRLSNEQFF
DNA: TGTGCCAGCAGCGGGAGACTCAGCAATGAGCAGTTCTTC

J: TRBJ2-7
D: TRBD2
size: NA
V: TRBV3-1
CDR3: CASSLWLAGSSDEQYF
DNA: TGTGCCAGCAGCCTTTGGCTAGCGGGAAGTTCCGACGAGCAGTACTTC

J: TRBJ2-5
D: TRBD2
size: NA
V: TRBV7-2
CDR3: CASSFLAGGAETQYF
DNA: TGTGCCAGCAGCTTCTTAGCGGGAGGGGCAGAGACCCAGTACTTC

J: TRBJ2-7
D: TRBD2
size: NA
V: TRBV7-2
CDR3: CASSLTGRTSAIHEQYF
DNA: TGTGCCAGCAGCCTCACGGGGAGGACTAGCGCGATTCACGAGCAGTACTTC

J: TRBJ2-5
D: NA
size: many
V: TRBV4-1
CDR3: CASSQALGETQYF
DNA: TGCGCCAGCAGCCAAGCCTTGGGAGAGACCCAGTACTTC

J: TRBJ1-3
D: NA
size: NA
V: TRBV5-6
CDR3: CASSFRVGSGNTIYF
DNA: TGTGCCAGCAGCTTTCGTGTCGGCTCTGGAAACACCATATATTTT

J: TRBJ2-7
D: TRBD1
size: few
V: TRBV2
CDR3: CAGQGDRGSYEQYF
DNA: TGTGCCGGCCAGGGAGACAGGGGTTCCTACGAGCAGTACTTC